The 27 T cell receptor beta chains below were found in one sample sequenced in a study of T cell responses to AZD1222 COVID-19 vaccine. TCRdb keeps only in-frame clones here, not all; method: immunoSEQ multiplex PCR. The sample lists fewer than 130,000 clones; about 95% were seen once. Here the sequenced sample was peripheral blood, taken 28 days after the second AZD1222 dose. The receptor set was obtained from an adult who received the AZD1222 COVID-19 vaccine.

This chain uses TRBV6-5 with TRBJ2-3, with unresolved D. Between the trimmed V and J ends, which lost 2 bases and 6 bases, there was a span of 3 bases. The CDR3 sequence is 11 residues long. The germline gives CDR1 MNHEY, CDR2 SVGAGI. The CDR3 spells CASSYADTQYF. Here the CDR3 DNA reads TGTGCCAGCAGTTACGCGGATACGCAGTATTTT.

V is TRBV27 and J is TRBJ2-2, with D possibly matching TRBD2 (5 bases). The V and J ends lost 3 bases and 5 bases respectively, with 13 bases between them. The germline gives CDR1 MNHEY, CDR2 SMNVEV (reference sequence). This CDR3 is built from 15 residues. The CDR3 spells CASSFLRSGTGELFF. In nucleotides, the CDR3 is TGTGCCAGCAGTTTTCTCAGGTCGGGGACCGGGGAGCTGTTTTTT.

This chain connects TRBV7-9 to TRBJ2-3, with D unresolved. The CDR3 runs to 14 residues. Trimming removed 1 base at V and 2 bases at J, with 7 bases between. The germline V gene has CDR1 SEHNR and CDR2 FQNEAQ (reference sequence). Written as DNA, the CDR3 is TGTGCCAGCAGCTTAGGGCAGGACACAGATACGCAGTATTTT. Its protein product is CASSLGQDTDTQYF.

V gene TRBV7-9 combines with J gene TRBJ2-7, with D possibly TRBD1 on 6 matching bases. CDR3 length: 11 residues. Trimming removed 4 bases at V and 10 bases at J, with 11 bases between. The V gene's germline CDR1 is SEHNR and CDR2 FQNEAQ (reference sequence). CDR3 region: CASSSWTVQYF. CDR3 in DNA: TGTGCCAGCAGCTCGTGGACAGTTCAGTACTTC.

The chain combines TRBV4-1 with TRBJ1-2, with D possibly matching TRBD1 (5 bases). From germline, CDR1 is MGHRA and CDR2 YSYEKL. Trimming stripped 5 bases from V and 8 bases from J, with 21 bases between. This CDR3 region has 15 residues. Here the CDR3 reads CASSFSLGGGFGYTF. In nucleotides, the CDR3 is TGCGCCAGCAGCTTCAGCCTCGGGGGTGGATTCGGCTACACCTTC.

The chain joins TRBV7-2 to TRBJ2-1; 8 bases align to TRBD1. The germline CDR1 and CDR2 sequences are SGHTA and FQGNSA. J was trimmed by 5 bases and V by 5 bases; bases with no gene match: 5. The CDR3 is 14 amino acids. CDR3 residues: CASSPGTGDNEQFF. CDR3 nucleotide sequence: TGTGCCAGCAGCCCCGGGACAGGCGACAATGAGCAGTTCTTC.

This sequence joins TRBV12-3 or TRBV12-4 and TRBJ1-2, with no clear D. The CDR3 has 13 residues. The ends were cut back, 6 bases at V and 5 bases at J, with 13 bases in the middle. CDR3 amino acids: CASRPPEGYGYTF. The DNA for the CDR3 is TGTGCCAGCAGGCCACCGGAGGGTTATGGCTACACCTTC.

The chain uses TRBV6-6 and TRBJ1-1; 10 bases agree with TRBD1. The germline V gene encodes CDR1 MNHNY and CDR2 SVGAGI (reference sequence). The J segment lost 0 bases and the V segment lost 6 bases, leaving 13 bases of the junction unmatched. The CDR3 is 18 amino acids. The CDR3 sequence: CASRRRDRGKGMNTEAFF. The CDR3 region has the DNA TGTGCCAGCAGGCGACGGGACAGGGGAAAAGGGATGAACACTGAAGCTTTCTTT.

CDR3 nucleotide sequence: TGTGCCTGGAGTGTAATGGGAAATCAGCCCCAGCATTTT. Translated, it gives CAWSVMGNQPQHF. The rearrangement links TRBV30 to TRBJ1-5, with unresolved D. This CDR3 has 13 residues. Germline-derived CDR1 and CDR2 are GTSNPN and SVGIG (reference sequence). Between the trimmed V and J ends, which lost 0 bases and 4 bases, there was a span of 7 bases.

This chain joins TRBV5-1 and TRBJ1-2, with a possible D match to TRBD1 (5 bases). V dropped 0 bases and J dropped 0 bases, with 6 bases sitting between them. This CDR3 contains 14 residues. The germline V gene has CDR1 SGHRS and CDR2 YFSETQ. The chain's CDR3 is CASSLVTANYGYTF. The CDR3 bases are TGCGCCAGCAGCTTGGTGACAGCTAACTATGGCTACACCTTC.

The chain recombines TRBV5-1 with TRBJ1-2, with D possibly TRBD1 on 6 matching bases. The germline V gene has CDR1 SGHRS and CDR2 YFSETQ. The CDR3 contains 15 residues. The V gene lost 0 bases and the J gene lost 7 bases, with 16 bases spanning the gap. The CDR3 nucleotides read TGCGCCAGCAGCTTGGCCCCTACAGGGACCCCTGGCTACACCTTC. This encodes CASSLAPTGTPGYTF.

The V and J genes are TRBV9 and TRBJ1-2, with 7 bases matching TRBD1. Germline assignment: CDR1 SGDLS and CDR2 YYNGEE. The V and J ends lost 3 bases and 4 bases, in that order; junction bases with no gene match: 6. The CDR3 spans 14 residues. In DNA form, the CDR3 reads TGTGCCAGCAGCGCCCAGACAGGGACCTATGGCTACACCTTC. Translating it yields CASSAQTGTYGYTF.

V is TRBV10-3 and J is TRBJ1-5; a possible D gene is TRBD1 (5 bases). The V gene lost 5 bases and the J gene lost 5 bases, with 7 bases spanning the gap. Germline V gene lookup returns CDR1 ENHRY and CDR2 SYGVKD. This CDR3 comprises 12 residues. CDR3 nucleotide sequence: TGTGCCATCAGTATGACAGATCAGCCCCAGCATTTT. Protein sequence: CAISMTDQPQHF.

The chain is built from TRBV29-1 and TRBJ1-3; no reliable D call. The CDR3 loop spans 12 amino acids. The V gene's germline CDR1 is SQVTM and CDR2 ANQGSEA. The CDR3 loop reads CSFQTSGNTIYF. CDR3 nucleotide sequence: TGCAGTTTCCAGACCTCTGGAAACACCATATATTTT.

This clone has just one count. The CDR3 DNA is TGTGCCAGCAGCTTCCAGGTTGATCAGCCCCAGCATTTT. Protein: CASSFQVDQPQHF. The V gene is TRBV7-7, the J gene TRBJ1-5; D not certain. Trimming pared 3 bases from V and 5 bases from J, leaving 8 bases between. Germline values: CDR1 SSHAT, CDR2 FNYEAQ (reference sequence). This CDR3 spans 13 amino acids.

The V gene is TRBV5-4, the J gene TRBJ2-2; tentative D call: TRBD1 (8 bases). Trimming stripped 5 bases from V and 7 bases from J, with 18 bases between. CDR1 SGHNT and CDR2 YYREEE come from the germline V gene (reference sequence). The CDR3 consists of 15 residues. CDR3 protein: CASRRSTGEGGELFF. The CDR3, as DNA: TGTGCCAGCAGACGATCGACAGGGGAGGGCGGGGAGCTGTTTTTT.

This chain links TRBV24-1 with TRBJ2-7; D remains unclear. Trimming took off 5 bases at V and 9 bases at J, with 13 bases between the two ends. The CDR3 loop spans 12 amino acids. From germline, CDR1 is KGHDR and CDR2 SFDVKD. The chain's CDR3 is CATSVQGPGQYF. DNA for the CDR3: TGTGCCACCAGTGTCCAAGGGCCGGGGCAGTACTTC.

The chain links TRBV6-5 to TRBJ2-5, with 11 nucleotides matching TRBD2. V was pared by 5 bases and J by 0 bases, with 2 bases of the junction left unmatched. This CDR3 region has 15 residues. Looked up from germline, CDR1 is MNHEY and CDR2 is SVGAGI. The CDR3 DNA is TGTGCCAGCAGTAAGACTAGCGGGGACCAAGAGACCCAGTACTTC. Translated: CASSKTSGDQETQYF.

Regarding this clone: Additional DNA sequences in this sample encode the identical CDR3. This sequence joins TRBV12-3 or TRBV12-4 and TRBJ1-5; D might be TRBD1 (6 bases). The ends were cut back, 6 bases at V and 4 bases at J, with 10 bases in the middle. CDR3 length equals 13 residues. The CDR3 DNA sequence: TGTGCCAGCAGCCGCACAGGGAATCAGCCCCAGCATTTT. This sequence encodes CASSRTGNQPQHF.

To note about this clone: The junction departs from the called germline gene at one end, perhaps through a read error. The chain is built from TRBV7-9 and TRBJ2-5; unclear D gene. Germline CDR1 and CDR2: SEHNR and FQNEAQ (reference sequence). The CDR3 extends over 18 amino acids. This chain's CDR3 is CASSLAGIAAPPQKTQYF. The CDR3 DNA sequence: TGTGCCAGCAGCTTAGCTGGCATCGCTGCGCCGCCCCAAAAGACCCAGTACTTC. The full variable domain, completed using reference TRBV7-9 and TRBJ2-5, is DTGVSQNPRHKITKRGQNVTFRCDPISEHNRLYWYRQTLGQGPEFLTYFQNEAQLEKSRLLSDRFSAERPKGSFSTLEIQRTEQGDSAMYLCASSLAGIAAPPQKTQYFGPGTRLLVL.

The rearrangement joins TRBV11-3 to TRBJ1-5; D is perhaps TRBD1 (5 bases). This CDR3 contains 17 residues. Germline CDR1 is SGHNT and CDR2 is YENEEA. Trimming shortened V by 4 bases and J by 5 bases, and 21 bases separated the two germline ends. The CDR3 sequence: CASSSLRADSSYQPQHF. In nucleotides, the CDR3 is TGTGCCAGCAGCTCCCTTCGCGCCGACAGTTCATATCAGCCCCAGCATTTT.

The genes are TRBV6-5 and TRBJ1-2, with D possibly being TRBD1 (5 bases). V was shortened by 5 bases and J by 0 bases, with 10 bases between the two germline ends. The germline V gene has CDR1 MNHEY and CDR2 SVGAGI. The CDR3 consists of 14 residues. This CDR3 is CASSRDRANYGYTF. The CDR3 DNA is TGTGCCAGCAGTCGGGACCGAGCTAACTATGGCTACACCTTC.

The rearrangement uses TRBV5-1 and TRBJ1-2; no clear D. This CDR3 comprises 17 residues. V dropped 0 bases and J dropped 3 bases, with 18 bases sitting between them. From germline, CDR1 is SGHRS and CDR2 YFSETQ. CDR3 nucleotides: TGCGCCAGCAGCTTGGGAGTTTCTGGCAGTGGGGACTATGGCTACACCTTC. Protein product: CASSLGVSGSGDYGYTF.

This chain joins TRBV19 and TRBJ2-2; TRBD1 is a possible D gene (6 bases). From germline, CDR1 is LNHDA and CDR2 SQIVND (reference sequence). V lost 2 bases to trimming and J lost 3 bases, with 13 bases between them. The CDR3 runs to 16 residues. CDR3 coding DNA: TGTGCCAGTAGTATAATTCAGGACAGACACACCGGGGAGCTGTTTTTT. As protein: CASSIIQDRHTGELFF.

The chain employs TRBV9 and TRBJ1-1; no clear D gene. This CDR3 comprises 15 residues. The ends were cut back, 4 bases at V and 0 bases at J, with 13 bases in the middle. The germline gives CDR1 SGDLS, CDR2 YYNGEE. CDR3 region: CASSSRLGMNTEAFF. The CDR3 DNA reads as TGTGCCAGCAGCTCGAGGTTAGGAATGAACACTGAAGCTTTCTTT.

This CDR3 reads CASSYGQATDQETQYF. The CDR3 nucleotides read TGTGCCAGCAGTTATGGTCAGGCGACAGATCAAGAGACCCAGTACTTC. The chain recombines TRBV6-5 with TRBJ2-5; maybe TRBD1 (5 bases). CDR1 is MNHEY and CDR2 is SVGAGI in the germline V gene. This CDR3 comprises 16 residues. V gave up 3 bases and J gave up 2 bases, with 16 bases separating them.

This chain uses TRBV5-4 with TRBJ2-7; 7 positions match TRBD2. Germline CDR1 and CDR2: SGHNT and YYREEE (reference sequence). The CDR3 is 15 residues long. The V segment lost 5 bases and the J segment 4 bases; nucleotides outside the gene matches: 12. The CDR3 loop reads CASRPSFGGRYEQYF. The CDR3 DNA is TGTGCCAGCAGACCTTCGTTCGGGGGGAGGTACGAGCAGTACTTC.